A selection of T cell receptor beta chains follows, all from one sample in a study of vaccination and CD4 T cells after COVID-19. TCRdb reanalysed the PCR reads using MiXCR and keeps one entry per CDR3 protein. This sample carries about 9,100 distinct CDR3 sequences, around 70% of them seen once, and the ten largest clones take 30% to 40%. Antigens for these TCRs are unknown. Sequencing was performed on CD4+ T cells from blood, cultured in vitro. Receptors were obtained from a human donor who had recovered from COVID-19. The CDR3 runs from the conserved cysteine through the conserved F or W. A D gene is named only where the DNA matches it firmly. Size values are once, few and many counts, or a class for expanded clones, and some rows have none.

clone_size j_call v_call d_call cdr3_nt cdr3_aa
- TRBJ2-5 TRBV30 - TGTGCCTGGAGTTTCGGTGAGGAGACCCAGTACTTC CAWSFGEETQYF
- TRBJ1-2 TRBV12-3/TRBV12-4 - TGTGCCAGCAGCTATTACATGGCTGGCTACACCTTC CASSYYMAGYTF
- TRBJ1-5 TRBV24-1 - TGTGCCACCAGTGACCTGCAAGGGGACGGCAATCAGCCCCAGCATTTT CATSDLQGDGNQPQHF
- TRBJ2-1 TRBV20-1 - TGCAGTGCTAGAATGGCTATAGAAATACGTACTCCGTACAATGAGCAGTTCTTC CSARMAIEIRTPYNEQFF
- TRBJ2-7 TRBV14 - TGTGCCAGCAGCCAAGGAATCGCCGGAACCTACGAGCAGTACTTC CASSQGIAGTYEQYF
- TRBJ2-1 TRBV25-1 - TGTGCCAGCAGTGAACAAGACTGGAACAATGAGCAGTTCTTC CASSEQDWNNEQFF
- TRBJ2-5 TRBV18 TRBD2 TGTGCCAGCTCACAGCGGGAGCAAGAGACCCAGTACTTC CASSQREQETQYF
- TRBJ1-6 TRBV7-9 - TGTGCCAGCAGGGGGCCAGGGACCAATTCACCCCTCCACTTT CASRGPGTNSPLHF
- TRBJ1-2 TRBV5-4 TRBD1 TGTGCCAGCAGCTCCTTAACGGGACAGGGGAACTATGGCTACACCTTC CASSSLTGQGNYGYTF
- TRBJ2-3 TRBV27 - TGTGCCAGCAGTTTAGCGGACACAGATACGCAGTATTTT CASSLADTDTQYF
few TRBJ2-2 TRBV15 TRBD1 TGTGCCGCCGCCTGGGACAGGGGAAACACCGGGGAGCTGTTTTTT CAAAWDRGNTGELFF
- TRBJ1-5 TRBV20-1 - TGCAGTGCTAGAGACGGGGGTAGCAATCAGCCCCAGCATTTT CSARDGGSNQPQHF
few TRBJ1-5 TRBV20-1 TRBD1 TGCAGTGCTACCCAGGGGGGGTCTTTGGATCAGCCCCAGCATTTT CSATQGGSLDQPQHF
- TRBJ2-7 TRBV7-2 - TGTGCCAGCAGCTTGGACCCTTCGGACACCCAGTACTTC CASSLDPSDTQYF
once TRBJ2-5 TRBV7-9 - TGTGCCAGCAGCTCCTACAGGGACGAAGAGACCCAGTACTTC CASSSYRDEETQYF
few TRBJ2-2 TRBV6-1 TRBD2 TGTGCCAGTCGGGGACTAGCTAACACCGGGGAGCTGTTTTTT CASRGLANTGELFF
- TRBJ2-7 TRBV6-1 TRBD1 TGTGCCAGCAGTAGAAACGACAGGGGCTACGAGCAGTACTTC CASSRNDRGYEQYF
- TRBJ1-2 TRBV12-3/TRBV12-4 - TGTGCCAGCACCATCGGGATCGCTAACTATGGCTACACCTTC CASTIGIANYGYTF
- TRBJ2-5 TRBV11-2 TRBD2 TGTGCCAGCAGCTTAGGACCAGCGGGAGGGCGGGAGACCCAGTACTTC CASSLGPAGGRETQYF
- TRBJ2-1 TRBV20-1 - TGCAGTGCTAGGCCGTACAATGAGCAGTTCTTC CSARPYNEQFF
- TRBJ1-5 TRBV27 - TGTGCCAGCAAGCCAACAGGGCCTAGCAATCAGCCCCAGCATTTT CASKPTGPSNQPQHF
- TRBJ2-3 TRBV27 TRBD2 TGTGCCAGCAGTGCCCCACTAGCGGGAGGGATCGATACGCGGTATTTT CASSAPLAGGIDTRYF
- TRBJ2-1 TRBV27 TRBD2 TGTGCCAGCAGTTTGGTGAGACTAGCGGGAGGCAATGAGCAGTTCTTC CASSLVRLAGGNEQFF
- TRBJ2-3 TRBV11-2 - TGTGCCAGCAGCTCTCGGGGTAAGACAGATACGCAGTATTTT CASSSRGKTDTQYF
- TRBJ1-1 TRBV20-1 - TGCAGTGCTAGAGAAGCTTTCTTT CSAREAFF
- TRBJ1-2 TRBV5-1 - TGCGCCAGCAGCTTATCGGGGGGTGAACATGGCTACACCTTC CASSLSGGEHGYTF
- TRBJ2-5 TRBV27 - TGTGCCAGCAGTTTGAGCGGGGAGACCCAGTACTTC CASSLSGETQYF
- TRBJ2-1 TRBV6-1 TRBD2 TGTGCCAGCAGTGAAAGCGGACTAGCTTACAATGAGCAGTTCTTC CASSESGLAYNEQFF
few TRBJ1-5 TRBV30 - TGTGCCTGGAGTGTACGGTCTGGGACGCAGCCCCAGCATTTT CAWSVRSGTQPQHF
- TRBJ1-6 TRBV14 - TGTGCCAGCAGCCAAGATCTGGGGTATAATTCACCCCTCCACTTT CASSQDLGYNSPLHF
- TRBJ2-2 TRBV11-2 - TGTGCCAGCAGCTTAAGTTGGGCCGGGGAGCTGTTTTTT CASSLSWAGELFF
- TRBJ2-1 TRBV7-2 TRBD2 TGTGCCAGCAGCTTGGCCGGGACTAGCGGGGGGGCCGGGGGTGAGCAGTTCTTC CASSLAGTSGGAGGEQFF
- TRBJ2-3 TRBV7-3 TRBD2 TGTGCCAGCAGCTTAACCCTAGCGGGAGGGTTGGATACGCAGTATTTT CASSLTLAGGLDTQYF
- TRBJ1-2 TRBV19 - TGTGCCAGTAGAGCAGGGGACTATGGCTACACCTTC CASRAGDYGYTF
- TRBJ1-5 TRBV19 - TGTGCCAGTAGTATACTGGGGGAGGGGGTCCATCAGCCCCAGCATTTT CASSILGEGVHQPQHF
- TRBJ1-1 TRBV24-1 TRBD1 TGTGCCACCAGTGAGCCCAGACAGGGGGCGCGATTTAAAAGACTGAACACTGAAGCTTTCTTT CATSEPRQGARFKRLNTEAFF
- TRBJ1-1 TRBV6-1 TRBD1 TGTGCCAGCAGCTCCTTGGGGACAGGGGGCACTGAAGCTTTCTTT CASSSLGTGGTEAFF
- TRBJ2-5 TRBV12-3/TRBV12-4 TRBD2 TGTGCCAGCAGTCGACTAGCGGGTGGGGAGACCCAGTACTTC CASSRLAGGETQYF
- TRBJ1-1 TRBV19 - TGTGCCAGTAGTATAGATCGGGAGTCGGAAGCTTTCTTT CASSIDRESEAFF
- TRBJ1-1 TRBV7-9 TRBD1 TGTGCCAGCAGCTTAAGGACAGGGGGAGGGAACACTGAAGCTTTCTTT CASSLRTGGGNTEAFF
- TRBJ2-5 TRBV15 - TGTGCCACCAGCAGAGATATTACCAGGGAAGAGACCCAGTACTTC CATSRDITREETQYF
- TRBJ1-2 TRBV24-1 - TGTGCCACCAGTGATCCCGGGTTTGGCTACACCTTC CATSDPGFGYTF
- TRBJ2-7 TRBV19 TRBD2 TGTGCCAGTAGTTGGGGCGGGGGAGGTTCCTACGAGCAGTACTTC CASSWGGGGSYEQYF
- TRBJ1-2 TRBV12-3/TRBV12-4 - TGTGCCAGCAGTCTCCGCAGGGACCATTTCTACACCTTC CASSLRRDHFYTF
- TRBJ1-1 TRBV6-5 TRBD1 TGTGCCAGCAGTTATATGGGACAGTTTGAAGCTTTCTTT CASSYMGQFEAFF
- TRBJ1-5 TRBV20-1 TRBD1 TGCAGTGCAACCCCCTGGCAGGGGGCGGATCAGCCCCAGCATTTT CSATPWQGADQPQHF
once TRBJ2-3 TRBV29-1 TRBD2 TGCAGCGAGGGACTAGCGGGGGGCACAGATACGCAGTATTTT CSEGLAGGTDTQYF
- TRBJ1-2 TRBV14 TRBD1 TGTGCCAGCAGCCCAGACAGGGGAACTAACTATGGCTACACCTTC CASSPDRGTNYGYTF
- TRBJ2-7 TRBV27 TRBD1 TGTGCCAGCAGCATGAGGGGACAGGGGGCCACGAACGATTACGAGCAGTACTTC CASSMRGQGATNDYEQYF
- TRBJ2-7 TRBV6-1 - TGTGCCAGCAAAAGGGGGGCCCTTGCGGGCGAGCAGTACTTC CASKRGALAGEQYF
- TRBJ2-5 TRBV6-4 TRBD2 TGTGCCAGCAGTGACGAACTAGCGGGGGGAGTCAAAGAGACCCAGTACTTC CASSDELAGGVKETQYF
once TRBJ2-5 TRBV24-1 TRBD2 TGTGCCACCAGTGAGCGGACTAGCGGGAAAGAGACCCAGTACTTC CATSERTSGKETQYF
- TRBJ1-5 TRBV20-1 - TGCAGTGCTAGAGTAGATGGCCCCCAGCCCCAGCATTTT CSARVDGPQPQHF
few TRBJ1-2 TRBV18 TRBD1 TGTGCCAGCTCACCCACCGGGACAGGGGGTGGCTACACCTTC CASSPTGTGGGYTF
- TRBJ1-6 TRBV11-3 - TGTGCCAGCAGCTTACTTCGCAATTCACCCCTCCACTTT CASSLLRNSPLHF
- TRBJ2-3 TRBV20-1 TRBD2 TGCAGTGCTCAGGCTAGCGGCATCACAGATACGCAGTATTTT CSAQASGITDTQYF
few TRBJ2-1 TRBV6-2/TRBV6-3 TRBD2 TGTGCCAGCAGTTACTCCTTAGCGGGGGGGACCCTGGGCAATGAGCAGTTCTTC CASSYSLAGGTLGNEQFF
- TRBJ1-3 TRBV20-1 - TGCAGTGCTCAAGGGTTAGCTGGAAACACCATATATTTT CSAQGLAGNTIYF
- TRBJ1-1 TRBV5-4 - TGTGCCAGCAGCTCCACGTCTCCAGGGACTGAAGCTTTCTTT CASSSTSPGTEAFF